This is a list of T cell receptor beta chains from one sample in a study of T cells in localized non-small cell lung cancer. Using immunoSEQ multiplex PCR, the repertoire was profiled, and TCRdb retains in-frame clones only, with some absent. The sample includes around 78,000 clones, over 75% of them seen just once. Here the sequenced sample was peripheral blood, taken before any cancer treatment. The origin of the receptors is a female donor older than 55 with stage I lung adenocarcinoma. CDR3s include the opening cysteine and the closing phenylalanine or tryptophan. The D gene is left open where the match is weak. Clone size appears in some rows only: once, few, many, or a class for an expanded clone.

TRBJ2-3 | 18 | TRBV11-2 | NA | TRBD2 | TGTGCCAGCAGCTGGCCTAGAACCCCGACTAGCGGCACAGATACGCAGTATTTT | CASSWPRTPTSGTDTQYF
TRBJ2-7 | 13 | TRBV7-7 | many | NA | TGTGCCAGCAGCTTAGACAGGGGGGGCGAGCAGTACTTC | CASSLDRGGEQYF
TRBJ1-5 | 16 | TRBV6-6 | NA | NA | TGTGCCAGCAGTCCGCTACAGGGAAAGAGCAATCAGCCCCAGCATTTT | CASSPLQGKSNQPQHF
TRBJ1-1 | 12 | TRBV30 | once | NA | TGTGCCTGGAGTGTAATGTGGACTGAAGCTTTCTTT | CAWSVMWTEAFF
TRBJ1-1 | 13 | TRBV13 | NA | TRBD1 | TGTGCCAGCAGCGCGGGACAGGGAACTGAAGCTTTCTTT | CASSAGQGTEAFF
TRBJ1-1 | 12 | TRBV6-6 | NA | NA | TGTGCCAGCACCCATCGGGGGACTGAAGCTTTCTTT | CASTHRGTEAFF
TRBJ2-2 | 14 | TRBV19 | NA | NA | TGTGCCAGTAGATTGGGACAGAACACCGGGGAGCTGTTTTTT | CASRLGQNTGELFF
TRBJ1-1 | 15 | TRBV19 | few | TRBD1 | TGTGCCAGTAGTAACCACAGGGGAAAGAACACTGAAGCTTTCTTT | CASSNHRGKNTEAFF
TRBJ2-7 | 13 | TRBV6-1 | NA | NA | TGTGCCAGCAGTGAAGGTAGAACCTACGAGCAGTACTTC | CASSEGRTYEQYF
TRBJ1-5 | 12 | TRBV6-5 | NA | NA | TGTGCCAGCAGTGGTCCCGATCAGCCCCAGCATTTT | CASSGPDQPQHF
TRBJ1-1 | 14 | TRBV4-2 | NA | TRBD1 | TGTGCCAGCCACGGGGGACAGGGGAACACTGAAGCTTTCTTT | CASHGGQGNTEAFF
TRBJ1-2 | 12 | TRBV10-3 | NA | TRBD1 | TGTGCCATCGCCGGGACAGTCTATGGCTACACCTTC | CAIAGTVYGYTF
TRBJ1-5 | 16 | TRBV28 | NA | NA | TGTGCCAGCAGCTCCGGACAGAGAGATAGCAATCAGCCCCAGCATTTT | CASSSGQRDSNQPQHF
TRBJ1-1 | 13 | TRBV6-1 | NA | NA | TGTGCCAGCAGTGAAAGGGTTCACACTGAAGCTTTCTTT | CASSERVHTEAFF
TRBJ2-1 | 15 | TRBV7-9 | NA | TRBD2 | TGTGCCAGCAGCTTAAGGGCGGGGGGCCTCAATGAGCAGTTCTTC | CASSLRAGGLNEQFF
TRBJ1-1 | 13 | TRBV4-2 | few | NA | TGTGCCAGCAGCCAAGTTAGGCGCGCTGAAGCTTTCTTT | CASSQVRRAEAFF
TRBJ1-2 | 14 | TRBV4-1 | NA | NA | TGCGCCAGCAGCCAAGATGAGAGTCCCTATGGCTACACCTTC | CASSQDESPYGYTF
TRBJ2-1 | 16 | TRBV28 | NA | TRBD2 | TGTGCCAGCAGTTTTACTAGCGGGAGCTCCTACAATGAGCAGTTCTTC | CASSFTSGSSYNEQFF
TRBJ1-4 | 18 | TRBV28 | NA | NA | TGTGCCAGCAGTGCCCGTTCAGGGCAGGGAACAACTAATGAAAAACTGTTTTTT | CASSARSGQGTTNEKLFF
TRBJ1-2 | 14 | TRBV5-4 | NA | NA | TGTGCCAGCAGCTTGGGCTCGGCTCGCTATGGCTACACCTTC | CASSLGSARYGYTF
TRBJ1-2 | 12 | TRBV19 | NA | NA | TGTGCCAGTAGTATAGCAGGGAATGGCTACACCTTC | CASSIAGNGYTF
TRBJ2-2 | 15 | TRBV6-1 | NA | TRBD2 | TGTGCCAGCAGTACTAGCGGGGGGTACACCGGGGAGCTGTTTTTT | CASSTSGGYTGELFF
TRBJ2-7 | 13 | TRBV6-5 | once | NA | TGTGCCAGCAGTTGGGACACCAGCTACGAGCAGTACTTC | CASSWDTSYEQYF
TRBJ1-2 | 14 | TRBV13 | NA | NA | TGTGCCAGCACCGCCTACGGTATGAAAAATGGCTACACCTTC | CASTAYGMKNGYTF
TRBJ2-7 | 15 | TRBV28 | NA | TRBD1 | TGTGCCAGCAGGACGGACTCGGGACAGTCCTACGAGCAGTACTTC | CASRTDSGQSYEQYF
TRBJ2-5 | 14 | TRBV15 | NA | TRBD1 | TGTGCCACCAGCAGAGTCACAGGGGGAGAGACCCAGTACTTC | CATSRVTGGETQYF
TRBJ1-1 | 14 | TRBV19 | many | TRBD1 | TGTGCCAGTAGTCCTTTCGCAGGGGGCACTGAAGCTTTCTTT | CASSPFAGGTEAFF
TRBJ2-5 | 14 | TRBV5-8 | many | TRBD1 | TGTGCCAGCAGCCAGGGACAGCTCCAAGAGACCCAGTACTTC | CASSQGQLQETQYF
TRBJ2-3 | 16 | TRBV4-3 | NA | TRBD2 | TGCGCCAGCAGCCCTCGGGGACTAGGGTTCACAGATACGCAGTATTTT | CASSPRGLGFTDTQYF
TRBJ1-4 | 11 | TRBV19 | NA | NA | TGTGCCAGTAGTCTAGCTGAAAAACTGTTTTTT | CASSLAEKLFF
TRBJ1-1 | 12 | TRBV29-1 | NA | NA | TGCAGCGTTCCCAGGGAGAACACTGAAGCTTTCTTT | CSVPRENTEAFF
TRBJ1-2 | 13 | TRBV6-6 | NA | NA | TGTGCCAGCAGTCTGGGGGCGGGCTATGGCTACACCTTC | CASSLGAGYGYTF
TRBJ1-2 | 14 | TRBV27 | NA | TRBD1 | TGTGCCAGCAGTAATCCGGGGACAGGTCACGGCTACACCTTC | CASSNPGTGHGYTF
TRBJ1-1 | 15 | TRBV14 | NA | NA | TGTGCCAGCAGCCAAGAGATCCTGATGAACACTGAAGCTTTCTTT | CASSQEILMNTEAFF
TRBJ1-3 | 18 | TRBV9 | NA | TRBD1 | TGTGCCAGCAGCGTAGCCCCGGGACAGGGCTACTCTGGAAACACCATATATTTT | CASSVAPGQGYSGNTIYF
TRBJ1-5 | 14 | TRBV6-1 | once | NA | TGTGCCAGCAGAGAACCCCCGGGCAATCAGCCCCAGCATTTT | CASREPPGNQPQHF
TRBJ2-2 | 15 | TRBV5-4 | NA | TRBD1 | TGTGCCAGCAGCAAGGGACAGGGAGGCACCGGGGAGCTGTTTTTT | CASSKGQGGTGELFF
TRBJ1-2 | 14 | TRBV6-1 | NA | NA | TGTGCCAGCAGTGAAAGTGCCAGGCGCTATGGCTACACCTTC | CASSESARRYGYTF
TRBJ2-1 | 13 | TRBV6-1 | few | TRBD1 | TGTGCCAGCAGTGAAGCGGGGACAGGGATTCAGTTCTTC | CASSEAGTGIQFF
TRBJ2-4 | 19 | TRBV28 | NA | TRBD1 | TGTGCCAGCAGTCCCGAGCTCCGACAGGGCCGCTCGCTAAGGAACATTCAGTACTTC | CASSPELRQGRSLRNIQYF
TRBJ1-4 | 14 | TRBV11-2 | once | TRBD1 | TGTGCCAGCAGCCCGAGACAGGGGGGTGGAAAACTGTTTTTT | CASSPRQGGGKLFF
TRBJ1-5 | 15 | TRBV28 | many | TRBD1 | TGTGCCAGCAGTTTAACAGGGGGATTCAATCAGCCCCAGCATTTT | CASSLTGGFNQPQHF
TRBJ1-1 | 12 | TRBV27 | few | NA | TGTGCCAGCAGTGGTCGCCAGCGTGAAGCTTTCTTT | CASSGRQREAFF
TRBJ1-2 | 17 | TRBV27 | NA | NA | TGTGCCAGCAGTTTCTTACAGGGTCGAGGGGCTAACTATGGCTACACCTTC | CASSFLQGRGANYGYTF
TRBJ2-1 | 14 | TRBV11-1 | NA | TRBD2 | TGTGCCAGCAGCCAAATGGGAGGGGACAATGAGCAGTTCTTC | CASSQMGGDNEQFF
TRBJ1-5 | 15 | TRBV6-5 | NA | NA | TGTGCCAGCGGCCGTCCGGGGGGCCGCAATCAGCCCCAGCATTTT | CASGRPGGRNQPQHF
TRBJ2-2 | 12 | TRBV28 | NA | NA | TGTGCCAGCAGTTTACTTTCCGGGGAGCTGTTTTTT | CASSLLSGELFF
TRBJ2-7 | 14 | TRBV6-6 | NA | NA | TGTGCCAGCAGTCCACTTAAGACTAAATACGAGCAGTACTTC | CASSPLKTKYEQYF
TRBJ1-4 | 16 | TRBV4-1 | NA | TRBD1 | TGCGCCAGCAGCCCGACAGGGGGCGGTGGTAATGAAAAACTGTTTTTT | CASSPTGGGGNEKLFF
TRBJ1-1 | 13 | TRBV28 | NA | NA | TGTGCCAGCAAGGGGCGTCTGAACACTGAAGCTTTCTTT | CASKGRLNTEAFF
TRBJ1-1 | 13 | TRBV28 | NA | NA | TGTGCCAGCATCTTGACGACGAACACTGAAGCTTTCTTT | CASILTTNTEAFF
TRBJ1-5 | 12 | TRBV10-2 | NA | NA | TGCGCCAGCAGTAATAGCAATCAGCCCCAGCATTTT | CASSNSNQPQHF
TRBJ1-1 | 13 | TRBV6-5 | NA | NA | TGTGCCAGCAGCCACAAGGGAAACACTGAAGCTTTCTTT | CASSHKGNTEAFF
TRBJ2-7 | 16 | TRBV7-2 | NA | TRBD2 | TGTGCCAGCAGCTTAGACGCGGGACTAGCGGGAGGCGAGCAGTACTTC | CASSLDAGLAGGEQYF
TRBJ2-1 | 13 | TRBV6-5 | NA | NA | TGTGCCAGCAGCCGAGTGGATTCGCGGGAGCAGTTCTTC | CASSRVDSREQFF
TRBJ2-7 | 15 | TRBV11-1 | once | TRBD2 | TGTGCCAGCAGCTTGACTAGCGGGAGTAACTACGAGCAGTACTTC | CASSLTSGSNYEQYF
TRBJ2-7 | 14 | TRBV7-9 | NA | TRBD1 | TGTGCCAGCAAACCGGGACAGGCGCCCTACGAGCAGTACTTC | CASKPGQAPYEQYF
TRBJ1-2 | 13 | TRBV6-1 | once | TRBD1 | TGTGCCGGACAGGGACAACCTAACTATGGCTACACCTTC | CAGQGQPNYGYTF